This T cell receptor beta chain was recovered during a study of shared clonotypes between healthy human individuals. Study overall: CD4 naive and memory got three plates each, CD8 naive two, CD8 memory one. Study-wide points: Sharing across a few donors was seen in 4.5% to 6.5% of naive CD4 clonotypes.

Germline CDR1 SQVTM, CDR2 ANQGSEA. This CDR3 spans 14 amino acids. V trimming: 3 bases; J trimming: 3 bases; junction bases outside the gene matches: 8. Sequenced by immunoSEQ multiplex PCR; TCRdb stores in-frame clones only, minus some. The table has some 2 million clones, roughly 94% seen once; the top ten hold about 0.13%. Remarks on this clone: Its target is not known.

This TCR came from a young man in good health. The gene calls are TRBV29-1 and TRBJ2-7; 7 bases are shared with TRBD1. The sample taken for sequencing was naive CD4+ T cells sorted from blood. Subset: CD45RA+ positively selected. The CDR3 bases are TGCAGCGTTGATTCCGGGACAGAGAGCTACGAGCAGTACTTC. Residues: CSVDSGTESYEQYF.